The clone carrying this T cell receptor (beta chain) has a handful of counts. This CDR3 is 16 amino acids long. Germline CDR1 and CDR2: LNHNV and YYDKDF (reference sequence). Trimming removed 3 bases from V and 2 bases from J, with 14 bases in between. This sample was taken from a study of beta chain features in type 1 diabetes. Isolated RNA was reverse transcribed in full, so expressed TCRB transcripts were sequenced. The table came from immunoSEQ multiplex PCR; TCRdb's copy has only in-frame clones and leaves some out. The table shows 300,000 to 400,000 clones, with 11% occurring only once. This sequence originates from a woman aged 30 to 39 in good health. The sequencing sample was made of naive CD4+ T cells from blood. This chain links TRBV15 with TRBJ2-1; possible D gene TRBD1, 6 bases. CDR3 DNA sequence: TGTGCCACCAGCAGTTACACAGGGTCGGCCTACAATGAGCAGTTCTTC. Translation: CATSSYTGSAYNEQFF. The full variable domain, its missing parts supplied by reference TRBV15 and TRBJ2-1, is DAMVIQNPRYQVTQFGKPVTLSCSQTLNHNVMYWYQQKSSQAPKLLFHYYDKDFNNEADTPDNFQSRRPNTSFCFLDIRSPGLGDTAMYLCATSSYTGSAYNEQFFGPGTRLTVL.